This T cell receptor (beta chain) was captured in a study of early T cells in non-severe SARS-CoV-2 infection. TCRdb re-derived calls from the 5' RACE reads in MiXCR, one entry per CDR3 protein. The data contain roughly 71,000 distinct CDR3 sequences, 13% of them singletons. This clonotype was detected ten times or more. Material: whole blood. This clonotype was sampled from an adult who was a healthcare worker with PCR-confirmed SARS-CoV-2 infection or an uninfected control (not recorded which).

This CDR3 is CSVKTTGTDYNEQFF. The CDR3, as DNA: TGCAGCGTAAAAACCACCGGGACGGACTACAATGAGCAGTTCTTC. The chain links TRBV29-1 to TRBJ2-1; D may match TRBD1 or TRBD2 (5 bases each). There are 15 residues in the CDR3. Trimming shortened V by 6 bases and J by 3 bases, and 18 bases separated the two germline ends. CDR1 is SQVTM and CDR2 is ANQGSEA in the germline V gene.